Shown below are 11 T cell receptor beta chains from a single sample sequenced in a study of control samples from healthy donors and cancer patients. Assay used: immunoSEQ multiplex PCR; TCRdb lists only in-frame clones, some missing. The table records 130,000 or so clones, approximately 90% of them present only once. The sequencing sample was made of blood. All receptors come from a man aged 35-49 years in good health.

Note on this clone: Germline is not matched at one junction end, which may reflect a read error. CDR3 coding DNA: TGTGCCGGTAGTATAGGCATGAACACTGAAGCTTTCTTT. Translated, it gives CAGSIGMNTEAFF. V usage is TRBV19 and J usage is TRBJ1-1; no firm D call. The CDR3 loop spans 13 amino acids. Germline CDR1 and CDR2: LNHDA and SQIVND (reference sequence).

DNA of the CDR3: TGCGCCAGCAGCTTGGCGGGACAGGGGATCGGTGAAAAACTGTTTTTT. Translating it yields CASSLAGQGIGEKLFF. The V call is TRBV5-1, the J call TRBJ1-4; 10 bases fit TRBD1. The CDR3 runs 16 residues. The germline CDR1 and CDR2 sequences are SGHRS and YFSETQ. With V trimmed by 0 bases and J by 7 bases, 6 bases remained unmatched.

This clone showed up just a few times. The J gene is TRBJ2-5, the V gene TRBV5-1; D is unresolved. V dropped 1 base and J dropped 1 base, with 8 bases sitting between them. CDR3 length equals 14 residues. Germline V CDR1 and CDR2: SGHRS, YFSETQ. Written as DNA, the CDR3 is TGCGCCAGCAGCTTGTTCAGTGTCCAAGAGACCCAGTACTTC. Protein: CASSLFSVQETQYF.

The chain recombines TRBV4-2 with TRBJ2-5; 10 positions match TRBD2. Germline V gene lookup returns CDR1 LGHNA and CDR2 YNFKEQ. Trimming took 3 bases from V and 2 from J; bases not matched to a gene: 3. The CDR3 is 15 residues long. CDR3 nucleotides: TGTGCCAGCAGCCACGGACTAGCGGAACAAGAGACCCAGTACTTC. Translation: CASSHGLAEQETQYF.

V usage is TRBV5-6 and J usage is TRBJ2-1; D gene uncertain. The CDR3 length is 14 residues. Germline V gene sequence: CDR1 SGHDT, CDR2 YYEEEE. The V end lost 0 bases, the J end lost 10 bases, and 14 bases lay between the germline ends. Written as DNA, the CDR3 is TGTGCCAGCAGCTTGGTTTTCAAGGGAAGAGAGCAGTTCTTC. Protein product: CASSLVFKGREQFF.

The V and J genes are TRBV19 and TRBJ1-3; 7 positions match TRBD1. In germline, CDR1 is LNHDA, CDR2 SQIVND (reference sequence). Losses at the gene ends were 5 bases for V and 2 bases for J; bases not matched to a gene: 6. This CDR3 has 15 residues. This chain's CDR3 is CASSETDRAGNTIYF. The CDR3, as DNA: TGTGCCAGTAGTGAAACAGACAGGGCTGGAAACACCATATATTTT.

The chain has TRBV7-6 and TRBJ1-3, with D possibly TRBD1 on 5 matching bases. Germline CDR1 SGHVS, CDR2 FNYEAQ. V gave up 3 bases and J gave up 9 bases, with 21 bases separating them. The CDR3 runs 16 residues. Here the CDR3 DNA reads TGTGCCAGCAGCTTTAGTCGGCCCGTCGGGGGAGGCACCATATATTTT. As protein: CASSFSRPVGGGTIYF.

This rearrangement joins TRBV4-1 to TRBJ1-4; perhaps TRBD1 as D (6 bases). Germline lookup yields CDR1 MGHRA and CDR2 YSYEKL. The CDR3 length is 19 residues. The V and J ends lost 2 bases and 8 bases respectively, with 27 bases between them. The CDR3 here is CASSQRGDVSWGPGEKLFF. In DNA, the CDR3 is TGCGCCAGCAGCCAACGAGGGGACGTTTCATGGGGGCCGGGGGAAAAACTGTTTTTT.

J is TRBJ2-1 and V is TRBV5-1; tentatively, D is TRBD1 (6 bases). Trimming removed 2 bases at V and 3 bases at J, with 12 bases between. The CDR3 covers 15 residues. In germline, CDR1 is SGHRS, CDR2 YFSETQ. The CDR3 sequence is CASSFEQGNYNEQFF. CDR3 sequence (DNA): TGCGCCAGCAGCTTTGAGCAGGGGAACTACAATGAGCAGTTCTTC. The entire variable domain, with the rest obtained from reference TRBV5-1 and TRBJ2-1, is as follows: KAGVTQTPRYLIKTRGQQVTLSCSPISGHRSVSWYQQTPGQGLQFLFEYFSETQRNKGNFPGRFSGRQFSNSRSEMNVSTLELGDSALYLCASSFEQGNYNEQFFGPGTRLTVL.

The CDR3 bases are TGTGCCAGCAGTTTAGCCGGGACAGGGAGGGAAAAACTGTTTTTT. Encoded protein: CASSLAGTGREKLFF. The chain carries TRBV27 and TRBJ1-4, with 9 bases lining up with TRBD1. The germline CDR1 and CDR2 sequences are MNHEY and SMNVEV (reference sequence). The CDR3 has 15 amino acids. Trimming at V came to 2 bases and at J to 8 bases, leaving 6 bases not matched to a gene.

This rearrangement joins TRBV6-1 to TRBJ1-2; 7 nucleotides match TRBD1. In germline, CDR1 is MNHNS, CDR2 SASEGT. Trimming took 1 base from V and 8 from J; bases not matched to a gene: 19. The CDR3 sequence is 18 residues long. The CDR3 protein is CASSEEEPRAQGLKGYTF. CDR3 nucleotide sequence: TGTGCCAGCAGTGAAGAAGAGCCACGAGCACAGGGGCTGAAAGGCTACACCTTC.